These 31 T cell receptor beta chains came from one sample sequenced in a study of T-cell reconstitution after alpha-beta-depleted transplantation in children. The authors prepared the TCRbeta library with unique molecular identifiers. TCRdb reprocessed the PCR reads with MiXCR, giving one entry per CDR3 protein. The sample contains 210,000 or so distinct CDR3 sequences, approximately 10% of which appear only once. The sequenced sample was PBMCs from the stem cell graft donor, obtained from the stem cell graft. The receptors stem from a human donor who donated a stem cell graft to a child with acute lymphoblastic leukemia.

The V gene is TRBV7-2, the J gene TRBJ2-3; D call uncertain. Germline assignment: CDR1 SGHTA and CDR2 FQGNSA. This CDR3 is built from 13 residues. Trimming pared 5 bases from V and 6 bases from J, leaving 12 bases between. In nucleotides, the CDR3 is TGTGCCAGCAGCCCACCGGCCCGGGATACGCAGTATTTT. Encoded protein: CASSPPARDTQYF.

This clonotype was recorded at least ten times. This chain links TRBV2 with TRBJ1-2, with 10 positions matching TRBD1. The CDR3 has 16 residues. Germline V gives CDR1 SNHLY, CDR2 FYNNEI. The V and J ends lost 7 bases and 4 bases, in that order; junction bases with no gene match: 12. The CDR3 sequence: CASKTNRGQGPYGYTF. CDR3 in DNA: TGTGCCAGCAAGACGAACCGGGGACAGGGGCCCTATGGCTACACCTTC.

This clonotype was recorded many times. The chain combines TRBV6-5 with TRBJ1-2; 8 bases are shared with TRBD1. In germline, CDR1 is MNHEY, CDR2 SVGAGI. V shed 0 bases and J 1 base; nucleotides not matched to a gene: 7. The CDR3 sequence is 17 residues long. The CDR3 nucleotides read TGTGCCAGCAGTTACTCGGCGACCAGGGGGCATAACTATGGCTACACCTTC. This translates into CASSYSATRGHNYGYTF.

This clonotype was recorded a few times. This chain connects TRBV29-1 to TRBJ2-1, with 7 bases matching TRBD1. Germline values: CDR1 SQVTM, CDR2 ANQGSEA. V lost 3 bases, J lost 6 bases, and 11 bases stayed unmatched. This CDR3 has 15 residues. CDR3 nucleotide sequence: TGCAGCGTTGACCAAGCCGACAGGACAGGCAATGAGCAGTTCTTC. Its translation is CSVDQADRTGNEQFF.

This chain uses TRBV3-1 with TRBJ1-5; possible D gene TRBD1, 5 bases. Trimming cost V 0 bases and J 2 bases, with 11 bases left between them. This CDR3 has 16 amino acids. Germline CDR1 reads LGHDT; CDR2 reads YNNKEL (reference sequence). CDR3 region: CASSQDGGGGNQPQHF. CDR3 coding DNA: TGTGCCAGCAGCCAAGATGGGGGAGGTGGCAATCAGCCCCAGCATTTT.

This clonotype came up many times. The chain employs TRBV5-6 and TRBJ2-1; perhaps TRBD2 as D (5 bases). With 0 bases removed from V and 4 bases from J, the gap between germline ends came to 8 bases. The CDR3 has 14 amino acids. Germline values: CDR1 SGHDT, CDR2 YYEEEE. The CDR3 DNA sequence: TGTGCCAGCAGCTTGGTGCCGGGGTACAATGAGCAGTTCTTC. Translated: CASSLVPGYNEQFF.

V gene TRBV19 combines with J gene TRBJ1-1; D is ambiguous. This CDR3 has 14 amino acids. Germline CDR1 reads LNHDA; CDR2 reads SQIVND (reference sequence). The V gene lost 7 bases and the J gene lost 6 bases, with 18 bases spanning the gap. The CDR3 nucleotides read TGTGCCAGTATGCAGGATCGCACAACGGCTGAAGCTTTCTTT. It translates to CASMQDRTTAEAFF.

This clonotype was seen many times. This chain links TRBV25-1 with TRBJ1-2; D perhaps matches TRBD1 (5 bases). The CDR3 is 13 amino acids. Trimming took off 0 bases at V and 6 bases at J, with 8 bases between the two ends. The germline CDR1 and CDR2 sequences are MGHDK and SYGVNS. CDR3 nucleotides: TGTGCCAGCAGTGAATACGGGACTAATGGCTACACCTTC. Its translation is CASSEYGTNGYTF.

This clonotype was counted only a few times. The chain has TRBV5-1 and TRBJ2-1, with a tentative D call TRBD2 (5 bases). The CDR3 consists of 14 residues. The germline V and J ends were trimmed by 2 bases and 6 bases, with 12 bases remaining between them. The germline V gene has CDR1 SGHRS and CDR2 YFSETQ. The CDR3 region has the DNA TGCGCCAGCAGCTTAGCACTAGAGGGCAATGAGCAGTTCTTC. Translation gives CASSLALEGNEQFF. Using reference TRBV5-1 and TRBJ2-1 for the parts outside the CDR3, the full variable domain is KAGVTQTPRYLIKTRGQQVTLSCSPISGHRSVSWYQQTPGQGLQFLFEYFSETQRNKGNFPGRFSGRQFSNSRSEMNVSTLELGDSALYLCASSLALEGNEQFFGPGTRLTVL.

This clonotype was detected many times. This chain connects TRBV5-1 to TRBJ2-3; D remains ambiguous. Germline CDR1 and CDR2: SGHRS and YFSETQ. V lost 2 bases, J lost 3 bases, and 4 bases lay in between. There are 12 residues in the CDR3. This CDR3 reads CASSFPTDTQYF. CDR3 in DNA: TGCGCCAGCAGCTTTCCAACAGATACGCAGTATTTT.

The V and J genes are TRBV12-3 or TRBV12-4 and TRBJ2-2; TRBD2 aligns across 7 bases. The length of the CDR3 is 15 residues. J was trimmed by 1 base and V by 3 bases; bases with no gene match: 2. The CDR3 DNA reads TGTGCCAGCAGTTTCGGGACTATGAACACCGGGGAGCTGTTTTTT. This codes for CASSFGTMNTGELFF.

A few counts support this clonotype. V usage is TRBV7-2 and J usage is TRBJ2-1; weak D call: TRBD1 (6 bases). From germline, CDR1 is SGHTA and CDR2 FQGNSA. Trimming cost V 1 base and J 10 bases, with 11 bases left between them. CDR3 length: 13 amino acids. CDR3 nucleotides: TGTGCCAGCAGCTTAGGTCAGGGGAAGGAGCAGTTCTTC. Encoded protein: CASSLGQGKEQFF.

This clonotype was recorded at least ten times. The V gene is TRBV27, the J gene TRBJ2-1; 7 nucleotides match TRBD1. After removal of 10 bases from V and 3 bases from J, the junction contained 3 bases not matched to a gene. CDR1 is MNHEY and CDR2 is SMNVEV in the germline V gene (reference sequence). This CDR3 contains 12 residues. CDR3: CATQGDYNEQFF. Here the CDR3 DNA reads TGTGCCACCCAGGGGGACTACAATGAGCAGTTCTTC.

This clonotype was seen ten or more times. The V and J genes are TRBV7-2 and TRBJ2-1; 7 bases match TRBD2. V lost 5 bases to trimming and J lost 7 bases; unmatched junction nucleotides: 8. The length of the CDR3 is 14 residues. Germline V lookup: CDR1 SGHTA, CDR2 FQGNSA. CDR3 sequence: CASSLEASGNEQFF. The CDR3 bases are TGTGCCAGCAGCCTCGAGGCTAGCGGAAATGAGCAGTTCTTC. The whole variable domain, filled in from reference TRBV7-2 and TRBJ2-1, reads GAGVSQSPSNKVTEKGKDVELRCDPISGHTALYWYRQSLGQGLEFLIYFQGNSAPDKSGLPSDRFSAERTGGSVSTLTIQRTQQEDSAVYLCASSLEASGNEQFFGPGTRLTVL.

This clonotype showed up just a few times. This chain links TRBV5-6 with TRBJ1-4, with 9 nucleotides matching TRBD1. Losses at the gene ends were 4 bases for V and 6 bases for J; bases not matched to a gene: 7. The CDR3 covers 15 residues. Germline CDR1 is SGHDT and CDR2 is YYEEEE. CDR3 sequence: CASSGGTGLDEKLFF. Written as DNA, the CDR3 is TGTGCCAGCAGCGGCGGGACAGGGTTAGATGAAAAACTGTTTTTT.

This rearrangement joins TRBV6-5 to TRBJ1-1; D gene ambiguous. The germline V and J ends were trimmed by 0 bases and 3 bases, with 20 bases remaining between them. The CDR3 loop spans 18 amino acids. The germline gives CDR1 MNHEY, CDR2 SVGAGI. Written as DNA, the CDR3 is TGTGCCAGCAGTTACTCGAATCGGCCCCCCGCTGAATACACTGAAGCTTTCTTT. It translates to CASSYSNRPPAEYTEAFF.

This CDR3 reads CASSLTLAGGSSYNEQFF. The CDR3 region has the DNA TGCGCCAGCAGCTTGACGCTAGCGGGGGGGAGCTCCTACAATGAGCAGTTCTTC. The chain links TRBV5-1 to TRBJ2-1; 12 positions match TRBD2. The CDR3 totals 18 residues. Per germline, CDR1 SGHRS and CDR2 YFSETQ. Trimming took 1 base from V and 0 from J; bases not matched to a gene: 5.

This clonotype was picked up a small number of times. The V gene is TRBV5-1, the J gene TRBJ2-7; the D gene is possibly TRBD1 (6 bases). Germline values: CDR1 SGHRS, CDR2 YFSETQ. The CDR3 loop spans 16 amino acids. V was trimmed by 4 bases and J by 4 bases, leaving 21 bases between them. Here the CDR3 reads CASSESPFGGGYEQYF. CDR3 DNA sequence: TGCGCCAGCAGCGAGTCTCCCTTTGGGGGCGGGTACGAGCAGTACTTC.

This sequence joins TRBV6-2 or TRBV6-3 and TRBJ1-5; D might be TRBD1 (5 bases). V lost 0 bases, J lost 2 bases, and 11 bases lay in between. Germline CDR1 reads MNHEY; CDR2 reads SVGEGT. CDR3 length: 16 amino acids. CDR3 loop: CASSYSSGSGNQPQHF. DNA of the CDR3: TGTGCCAGCAGTTACTCGTCAGGGAGTGGCAATCAGCCCCAGCATTTT.

This chain joins TRBV20-1 and TRBJ1-6; D is uncertain. V was shortened by 0 bases and J by 10 bases, with 16 bases between the two germline ends. The CDR3 consists of 15 residues. CDR1 is DFQATT and CDR2 is SNEGSKA in the germline V gene (reference sequence). The CDR3 bases are TGCAGTGCTAGAGATCGTGGGAGGGTAGAATCACCCCTCCACTTT. This sequence encodes CSARDRGRVESPLHF.

This clonotype was counted between two and nine times. The chain is built from TRBV30 and TRBJ1-6; D gene ambiguous. Germline V gene lookup returns CDR1 GTSNPN and CDR2 SVGIG (reference sequence). Trimming took off 2 bases at V and 8 bases at J, with 7 bases between the two ends. CDR3 size: 12 residues. Here the CDR3 DNA reads TGTGCCTGGAGTCTGGAAGATTCACCCCTCCACTTT. Its protein is CAWSLEDSPLHF.

The gene calls are TRBV5-1 and TRBJ1-2, with TRBD1 identical over 10 bases. With 2 bases clipped from V and 0 bases from J, the junction kept 1 base outside the gene matches. The CDR3 is made up of 15 amino acids. The germline V gene encodes CDR1 SGHRS and CDR2 YFSETQ. In DNA, the CDR3 is TGCGCCAGCAGCTTCGGGACAGGGGCTAACTATGGCTACACCTTC. This sequence encodes CASSFGTGANYGYTF.

The table lists this clonotype with a few counts. The chain has TRBV18 and TRBJ2-2, with 9 positions matching TRBD1. Germline CDR1 is KGHSH and CDR2 is LQKENI. The CDR3 has 18 residues. V shed 4 bases and J 0 bases; nucleotides not matched to a gene: 9. The CDR3 region has the DNA TGTGCCAGCTCACTTGGGACAGGGAGCCCCTCGAACACCGGGGAGCTGTTTTTT. Its protein is CASSLGTGSPSNTGELFF.

CDR3 amino acids: CASSLDGGVTEAFF. The DNA of the CDR3 is TGCGCCAGCAGCTTGGACGGGGGCGTCACTGAAGCTTTCTTT. The chain links TRBV5-1 to TRBJ1-1; tentatively, D is TRBD1 (6 bases). CDR1 SGHRS and CDR2 YFSETQ come from the germline V gene. The CDR3 spans 14 residues. The V and J ends lost 0 bases and 4 bases respectively, with 10 bases between them.

The chain links TRBV4-2 to TRBJ2-3, with TRBD2 identical over 13 bases. With V trimmed by 1 base and J by 3 bases, 10 bases remained unmatched. Per the germline V gene, CDR1 is LGHNA and CDR2 is YNFKEQ. This CDR3 region has 19 residues. Here the CDR3 reads CASSQGESPTSGGTDTQYF. The CDR3 DNA reads TGTGCCAGCAGCCAAGGCGAGTCCCCGACTAGCGGGGGGACAGATACGCAGTATTTT.

This clonotype was seen only a few times. V gene TRBV20-1 combines with J gene TRBJ2-3, with 10 bases identical to TRBD2. Trimming cost V 0 bases and J 2 bases; bases outside gene matches: 11. CDR3 length: 18 amino acids. Germline V lookup: CDR1 DFQATT, CDR2 SNEGSKA (reference sequence). The CDR3 DNA reads TGCAGTGCTAGAGATCTAGGGCTAGCGGGGGCCCTCACAGATACGCAGTATTTT. It translates to CSARDLGLAGALTDTQYF.

This clonotype was detected ten times or more. The rearrangement uses TRBV4-2 and TRBJ2-2; D is possibly TRBD1 (8 bases). The ends were cut back, 3 bases at V and 2 bases at J, with 16 bases in the middle. This CDR3 is 17 amino acids long. CDR1 and CDR2 from the germline V gene are LGHNA and YNFKEQ. CDR3 sequence (DNA): TGTGCCAGCAGCCAGGATCACAGGGGGGGAAACACCGGGGAGCTGTTTTTT. Translated: CASSQDHRGGNTGELFF.

The CDR3 region is CASSLRTGLGEASGANVLTF. The CDR3 DNA follows: TGTGCCAGTAGTCTTAGGACAGGCCTGGGGGAGGCCTCTGGGGCCAACGTCCTGACTTTC. The gene calls are TRBV19 and TRBJ2-6; D is perhaps TRBD1 (7 bases). The CDR3 length is 20 residues. Germline V gene data show CDR1 as LNHDA and CDR2 as SQIVND (reference sequence). V lost 5 bases and J lost 0, with 23 bases in between.

This clonotype showed up many times. The CDR3 coding sequence is TGCAGCGCCCGCAGGCAGGCAGGCGGTCCTGAAGCTTTCTTT. It translates to CSARRQAGGPEAFF. This rearrangement joins TRBV29-1 to TRBJ1-1, with D hard to call. Between the trimmed V and J ends, which lost 7 bases and 6 bases, there was a span of 21 bases. The V gene's germline CDR1 is SQVTM and CDR2 ANQGSEA. The CDR3 loop spans 14 amino acids.

This clonotype was observed a few times. V usage is TRBV12-3 or TRBV12-4 and J usage is TRBJ1-5, with a possible D match to TRBD1 (5 bases). This CDR3 spans 15 amino acids. V was cut by 5 bases and J by 7 bases, with 18 bases left in between. CDR3 DNA sequence: TGTGCCAGCAGTCCAGGTTCGGGGCAGTTACAGCCCCAGCATTTT. Protein product: CASSPGSGQLQPQHF.

V usage is TRBV29-1 and J usage is TRBJ2-1, with D tentatively TRBD2 (5 bases). The germline gives CDR1 SQVTM, CDR2 ANQGSEA. V lost 3 bases and J 9 bases, leaving 9 bases between the germline ends. The CDR3 spans 11 residues. The CDR3 region is CSVDPSIEQFF. The CDR3 coding sequence is TGCAGCGTTGATCCTAGCATTGAGCAGTTCTTC.